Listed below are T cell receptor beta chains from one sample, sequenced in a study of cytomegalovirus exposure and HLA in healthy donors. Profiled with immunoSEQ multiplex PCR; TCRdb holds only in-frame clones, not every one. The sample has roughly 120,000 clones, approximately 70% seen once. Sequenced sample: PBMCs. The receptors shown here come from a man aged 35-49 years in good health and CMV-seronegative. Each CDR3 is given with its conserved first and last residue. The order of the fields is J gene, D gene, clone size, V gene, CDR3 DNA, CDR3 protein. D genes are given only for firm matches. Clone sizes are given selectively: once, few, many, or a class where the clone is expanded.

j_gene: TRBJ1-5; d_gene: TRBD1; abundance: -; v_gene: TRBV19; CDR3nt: TGTGCCAGTAGTATGGACAGGGGTTATAGCAATCAGCCCCAGCATTTT; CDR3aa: CASSMDRGYSNQPQHF
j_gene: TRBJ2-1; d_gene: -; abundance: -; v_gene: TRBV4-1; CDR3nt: TGCGCCAGCAGCCTAGACCCGAGCCATGAGCAGTTCTTC; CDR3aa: CASSLDPSHEQFF
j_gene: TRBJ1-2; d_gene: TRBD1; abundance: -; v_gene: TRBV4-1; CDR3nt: TGCGCCAGCAGCCAACTCACAGGGGGCGGCTATGGCTACACCTTC; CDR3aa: CASSQLTGGGYGYTF
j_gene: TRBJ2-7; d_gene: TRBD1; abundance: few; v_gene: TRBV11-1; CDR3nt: TGTGCCAGCAGCCCCCGGGACAGGGGGCCTTACGAGCAGTACTTC; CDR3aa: CASSPRDRGPYEQYF
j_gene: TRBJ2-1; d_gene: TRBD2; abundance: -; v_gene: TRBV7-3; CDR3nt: TGTGCCAGCAGCCCCCGTTGGAGCGGGGGTACCTACAATGAGCAGTTCTTC; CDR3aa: CASSPRWSGGTYNEQFF
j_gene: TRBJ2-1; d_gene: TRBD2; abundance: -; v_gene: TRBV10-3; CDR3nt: TGTGCCATCAGAGAAAGAGCTAGCGGGGTCTCCTACAATGAGCAGTTCTTC; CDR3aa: CAIRERASGVSYNEQFF
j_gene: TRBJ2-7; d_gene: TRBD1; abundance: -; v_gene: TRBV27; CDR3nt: TGTGCCAGCAGCGGACAGGGGTTGCACGAGCAGTACTTC; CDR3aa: CASSGQGLHEQYF
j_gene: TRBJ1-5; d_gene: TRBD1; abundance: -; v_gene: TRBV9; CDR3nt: TGTGCCAGCAGCCCGGGACAGGGGGCCCGGGCTCCTAGCAATCAGCCCCAGCATTTT; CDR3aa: CASSPGQGARAPSNQPQHF
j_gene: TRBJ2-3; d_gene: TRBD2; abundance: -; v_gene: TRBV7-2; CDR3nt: TGTGCCAGCAGCTCCTTAGCGGGGGCCCCGTCAGATACGCAGTATTTT; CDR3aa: CASSSLAGAPSDTQYF
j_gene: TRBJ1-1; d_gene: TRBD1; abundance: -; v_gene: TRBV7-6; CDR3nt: TGTGCCAGCACCCTAACAGGGGAGGACACTGAAGCTTTCTTT; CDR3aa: CASTLTGEDTEAFF
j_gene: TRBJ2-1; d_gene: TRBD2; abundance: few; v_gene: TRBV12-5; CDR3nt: TGTGCTAGTGGTTTTCGGCCCGGCGGGGGGGCAGACTTTGGTGAGCAGTTCTTC; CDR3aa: CASGFRPGGGADFGEQFF
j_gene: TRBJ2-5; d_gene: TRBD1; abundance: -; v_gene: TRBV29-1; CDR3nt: TGCAGCGGTGGACAGGCCGGAGAGACCCAGTACTTC; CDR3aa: CSGGQAGETQYF
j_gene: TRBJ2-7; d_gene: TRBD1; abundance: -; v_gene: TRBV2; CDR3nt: TGTGCCAGCACAGGGGGCTACGAGCAGTACTTC; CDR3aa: CASTGGYEQYF
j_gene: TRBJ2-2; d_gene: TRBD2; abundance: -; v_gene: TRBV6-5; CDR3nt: TGTGCCAGCAGTTTAGGGACTACAGGCACCGGGGAGCTGTTTTTT; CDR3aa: CASSLGTTGTGELFF
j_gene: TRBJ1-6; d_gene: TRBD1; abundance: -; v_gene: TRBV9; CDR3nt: TGTGCCAGCAGCGCCACAGGGGGGGACTATAATTCACCCCTCCACTTT; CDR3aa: CASSATGGDYNSPLHF
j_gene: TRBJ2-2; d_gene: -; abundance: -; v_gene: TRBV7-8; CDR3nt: TGTGCCAGCAGCTCCCAGGGGTTCACCGGGGAGCTGTTTTTT; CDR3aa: CASSSQGFTGELFF
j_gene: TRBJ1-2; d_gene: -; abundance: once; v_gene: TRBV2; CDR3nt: TGTGCCAGCACTGGAGGGAGTTACTATGGCTACACCTTC; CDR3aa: CASTGGSYYGYTF
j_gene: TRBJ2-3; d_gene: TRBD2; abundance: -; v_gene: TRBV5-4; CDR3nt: TGTGCCAGCAGCCTGGGGACTAGCGGGGGGTCTCGGGGCACAGATACGCAGTATTTT; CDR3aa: CASSLGTSGGSRGTDTQYF
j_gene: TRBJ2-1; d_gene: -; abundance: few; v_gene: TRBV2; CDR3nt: TGTGCCAGTTCCATTAGCGGATCGCCTGGGAATGAGCAGTTCTTC; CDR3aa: CASSISGSPGNEQFF
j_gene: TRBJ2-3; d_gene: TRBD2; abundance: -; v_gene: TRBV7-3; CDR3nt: TGTGCCAGCAGCCCCAAGCGGGGGCACACAGATACGCAGTATTTT; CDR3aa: CASSPKRGHTDTQYF
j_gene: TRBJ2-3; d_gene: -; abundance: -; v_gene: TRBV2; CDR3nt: TGTGCCAGCACCCTCCGGTGGGGCTACCGCTCCTTTAATTTT; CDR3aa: CASTLRWGYRSFNF
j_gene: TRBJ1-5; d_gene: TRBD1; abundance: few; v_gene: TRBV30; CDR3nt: TGTGCCTGGGGACCGGACAGGGTAGGCAATCAGCCCCAGCATTTT; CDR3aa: CAWGPDRVGNQPQHF
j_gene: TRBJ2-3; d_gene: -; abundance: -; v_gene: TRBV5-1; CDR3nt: TGCGCCAGCAGCTTGGCGACTGCGCTCTCTAGCACAGATACGCAGTATTTT; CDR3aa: CASSLATALSSTDTQYF
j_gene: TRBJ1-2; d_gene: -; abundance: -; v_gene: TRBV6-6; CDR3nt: TGTGCCAGCAGTTACGAAATGAGTGGTGGCTACACCTTC; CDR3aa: CASSYEMSGGYTF
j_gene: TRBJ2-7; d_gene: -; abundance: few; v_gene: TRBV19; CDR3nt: TGTGCCAGTAGTATAGGCGCGGACTGGGCCTACGAGCAGTACTTC; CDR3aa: CASSIGADWAYEQYF
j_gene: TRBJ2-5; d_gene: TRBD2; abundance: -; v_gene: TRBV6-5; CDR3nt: TGTGCCAGCAGTTACTGGCGGGGGAAAGAGACCCAGTACTTC; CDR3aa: CASSYWRGKETQYF
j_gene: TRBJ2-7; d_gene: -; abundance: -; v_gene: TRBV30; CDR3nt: TGTGCCTGGAGTGTACAGTCAGGCTACGAGCAGTACTTC; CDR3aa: CAWSVQSGYEQYF
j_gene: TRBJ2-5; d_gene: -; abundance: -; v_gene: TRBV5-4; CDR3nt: TGTGCCTGCAGCTTGACTGGGCGGGGGCCTCAAGAGACCCAGTACTTC; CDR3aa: CACSLTGRGPQETQYF
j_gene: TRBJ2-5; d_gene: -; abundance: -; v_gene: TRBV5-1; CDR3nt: TGCGCCAGCAGCCCAACAGGTATTCCTCAAGAGACCCAGTACTTC; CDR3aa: CASSPTGIPQETQYF
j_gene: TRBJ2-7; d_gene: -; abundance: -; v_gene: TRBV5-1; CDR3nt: TGCGCCAGCAGCCCCGGCTCCTACGAGCAGTACTTC; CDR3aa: CASSPGSYEQYF
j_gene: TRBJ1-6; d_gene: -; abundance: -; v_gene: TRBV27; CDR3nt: TGTGCCACGACTCCCTCCTATAATTCACCCCTCCACTTT; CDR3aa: CATTPSYNSPLHF
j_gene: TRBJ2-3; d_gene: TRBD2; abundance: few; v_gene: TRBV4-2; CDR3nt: TGTGCCAGCAGCCGGACTAGCGGGGGGGCGGGAGATACGCAGTATTTT; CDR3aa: CASSRTSGGAGDTQYF
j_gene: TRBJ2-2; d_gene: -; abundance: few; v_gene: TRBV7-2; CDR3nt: TGTGCCAGCACTCGCGGAGGGGGGGGAACCGGGGAGCTGTTTTTT; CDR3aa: CASTRGGGGTGELFF
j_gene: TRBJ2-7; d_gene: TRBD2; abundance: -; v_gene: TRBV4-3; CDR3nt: TGCGCCAGCAGCTCGGGAGGGGACTACGAGCAGTACTTC; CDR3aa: CASSSGGDYEQYF
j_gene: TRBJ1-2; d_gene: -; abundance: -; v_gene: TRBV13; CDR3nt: TGTGCCAGCGACGAGAAACAGGAAAAGGGCTATGGCTACACCTTC; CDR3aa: CASDEKQEKGYGYTF
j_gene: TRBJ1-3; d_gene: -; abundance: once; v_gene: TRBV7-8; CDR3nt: TGTGCCAGCAGCTTTACACAACAGGCAACTGGAAACACCATATATTTT; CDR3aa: CASSFTQQATGNTIYF
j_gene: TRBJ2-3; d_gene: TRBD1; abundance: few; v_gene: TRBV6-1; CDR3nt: TGTGCCAGCAGTGAAGGGGTCGGGGCAGGGGGCAGGTTT; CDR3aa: CASSEGVGAGGRF
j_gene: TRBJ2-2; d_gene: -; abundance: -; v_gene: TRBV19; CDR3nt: TGTGCCAGTAGTATCGAGGGTAAGAGGACCGGGGAGCTGTTTTTT; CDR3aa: CASSIEGKRTGELFF
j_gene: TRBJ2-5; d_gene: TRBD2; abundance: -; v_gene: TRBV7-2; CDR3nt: TGTGCCAGCAGCTTATATAGCGGGGGGCAACACGGGACCCAGTACTTC; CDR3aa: CASSLYSGGQHGTQYF
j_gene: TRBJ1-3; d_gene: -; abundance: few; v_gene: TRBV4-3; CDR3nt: TGCGCCAGCAGCCAAGTGGGGCGTAATGGAAACACCATATATTTT; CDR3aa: CASSQVGRNGNTIYF
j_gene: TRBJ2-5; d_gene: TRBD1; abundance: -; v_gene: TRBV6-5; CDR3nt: TGTGCCAGCAGTTACTCGCACAGGGGGCAAGAGACCCAGTACTTC; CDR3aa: CASSYSHRGQETQYF
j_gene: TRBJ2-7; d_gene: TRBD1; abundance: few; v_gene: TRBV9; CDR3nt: TGTGCCAGCAGCCCCGGGACAGGGGGCAGAGAGCAGTACTTC; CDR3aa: CASSPGTGGREQYF
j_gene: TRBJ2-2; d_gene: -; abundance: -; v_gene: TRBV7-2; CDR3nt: TGTGCCAGCAGCCCACTCCCTAGCACAAACACCGGGGAGCTGTTTTTT; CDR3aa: CASSPLPSTNTGELFF
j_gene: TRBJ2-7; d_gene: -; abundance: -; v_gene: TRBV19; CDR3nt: TGTGCCAGTATGGACTCCAATATCTACGAGCAGTACTTC; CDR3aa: CASMDSNIYEQYF
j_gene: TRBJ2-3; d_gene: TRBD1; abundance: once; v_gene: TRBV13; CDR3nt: TGTGCCAGCAGCCCAAAGACAGGGGGCTACACAGATACGCAGTATTTT; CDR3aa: CASSPKTGGYTDTQYF
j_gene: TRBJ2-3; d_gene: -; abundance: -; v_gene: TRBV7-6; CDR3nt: TGTGCCAGCAGCGCGACGGGGCGGGGAGGCACAGATACGCAGTATTTT; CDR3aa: CASSATGRGGTDTQYF
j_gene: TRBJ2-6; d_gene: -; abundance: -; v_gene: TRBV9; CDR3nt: TGTGCCAGCAGCGTATACCCCTATCTGGGAGCAGACTGGGCCAACGTCCTGACTTTC; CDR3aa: CASSVYPYLGADWANVLTF
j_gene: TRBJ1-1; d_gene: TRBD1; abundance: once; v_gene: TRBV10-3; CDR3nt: TGTGCCATCAGTGGCGACAGGGGTTGGGACACTGAAGCTTTCTTT; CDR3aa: CAISGDRGWDTEAFF
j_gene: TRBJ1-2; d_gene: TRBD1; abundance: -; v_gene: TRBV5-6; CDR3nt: TGTGCCAGCAGCTTGGCCTCCGGGACAGGGAACTATGGCTACACCTTC; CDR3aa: CASSLASGTGNYGYTF
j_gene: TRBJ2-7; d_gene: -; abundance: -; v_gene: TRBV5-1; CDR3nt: TGCGCCAGCAGCTTGGGCCCGGGGAACTACGAGCAGTACTTC; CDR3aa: CASSLGPGNYEQYF
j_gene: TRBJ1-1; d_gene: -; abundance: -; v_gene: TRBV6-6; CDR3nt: TGTGCCAGCGTCAGGGGTAGAAACACTGAAGCTTTCTTT; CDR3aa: CASVRGRNTEAFF
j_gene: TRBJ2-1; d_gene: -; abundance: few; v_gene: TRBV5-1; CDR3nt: TGCGCCAGCAGCTTGGGAGCCTCCTACAATGAGCAGTTCTTC; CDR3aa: CASSLGASYNEQFF
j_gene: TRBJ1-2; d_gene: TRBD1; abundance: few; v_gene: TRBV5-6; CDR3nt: TGTGCCAGCAGCCAACAGGGGGCAATGGTCTATGGCTACACCTTC; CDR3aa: CASSQQGAMVYGYTF
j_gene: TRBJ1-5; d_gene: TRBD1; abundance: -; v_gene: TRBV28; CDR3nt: TGTGCCAGCAGTTTACCTCCGGGACAGGGTCAGCCCCAGCATTTT; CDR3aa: CASSLPPGQGQPQHF